Listed below are T cell receptor beta chains from one sample, sequenced in a study of blood T cell repertoires in COVID-19. Repertoires were generated with immunoSEQ multiplex PCR, while TCRdb's copy carries only in-frame clones and drops some. The sample includes 200,000 to 250,000 clones, almost 90% of them seen just once. Material: peripheral blood. Source of these receptors: a man aged 18 to 29 with active or convalescent COVID-19. Each CDR3 is given with its conserved first and last residue. D genes are given only for firm matches. Clone size appears in some rows only: once, few, many, or a class for an expanded clone.

CDR3aa | CDR3nt | j_gene | v_gene | d_gene | abundance
CASSSLLAGAKYF | TGTGCCAGCAGCTCGTTACTAGCGGGGGCGAAGTACTTC | TRBJ2-7 | TRBV7-2 | TRBD2 | -
CSASPGSSQADGYTF | TGCAGTGCTAGTCCAGGTTCTTCCCAAGCGGATGGCTACACCTTC | TRBJ1-2 | TRBV20-1 | - | few
CASLTGVGSPLHF | TGTGCCAGCCTGACAGGGGTAGGGTCACCCCTCCACTTT | TRBJ1-6 | TRBV6-5 | TRBD1 | -
CASSLDSGSSYEQYF | TGTGCCAGCAGCCTGGACAGTGGGAGCTCCTACGAGCAGTACTTC | TRBJ2-7 | TRBV11-2 | - | -
CASSIGQGNIQYF | TGTGCCAGCAGCATCGGACAGGGAAACATTCAGTACTTC | TRBJ2-4 | TRBV21-1 | - | -
CASTSGSGISYNEQFF | TGTGCCAGCACCTCGGGTAGCGGGATCTCCTACAATGAGCAGTTCTTC | TRBJ2-1 | TRBV28 | TRBD2 | -
CASVPLNRGYNEQFF | TGTGCCAGCGTCCCTCTCAATCGGGGGTACAATGAGCAGTTCTTC | TRBJ2-1 | TRBV6-5 | - | -
CASSSGSYGYTF | TGCGCCAGCAGCTCAGGCTCCTATGGCTACACCTTC | TRBJ1-2 | TRBV5-1 | - | once
CASSIDRASYEQYF | TGTGCCAGTAGTATCGACAGGGCGTCCTACGAGCAGTACTTC | TRBJ2-7 | TRBV19 | TRBD1 | -
CASSYSAQGLGEQYF | TGTGCCAGCAGTTACTCCGCACAGGGCCTCGGCGAGCAGTACTTC | TRBJ2-7 | TRBV6-6 | - | -
CASSLPQGVETQYF | TGTGCCAGCAGCTTGCCGCAGGGGGTGGAGACCCAGTACTTC | TRBJ2-5 | TRBV5-4 | TRBD1 | -
CASSASGGNEQFF | TGTGCCAGCAGTGCTAGCGGGGGCAATGAGCAGTTCTTC | TRBJ2-1 | TRBV6-4 | TRBD2 | -
CASSPTGKVSPLHF | TGCGCCAGCAGCCCGACAGGGAAGGTTTCACCCCTCCACTTT | TRBJ1-6 | TRBV4-3 | TRBD1 | -
CASSETRVFIPDTQYF | TGTGCCAGCAGCGAGACCAGGGTATTCATCCCAGATACGCAGTATTTT | TRBJ2-3 | TRBV11-2 | - | -
CASSRSGGETQYF | TGTGCCAGCAGCAGGTCCGGGGGAGAGACCCAGTACTTC | TRBJ2-5 | TRBV7-9 | - | few
CASSLSTGNPPLHF | TGTGCCAGCAGCTTATCGACAGGGAATCCACCCCTCCACTTT | TRBJ1-6 | TRBV7-2 | TRBD1 | -
CASSPSGTVYEQYF | TGTGCCAGCAGCCCCTCCGGGACAGTCTACGAGCAGTACTTC | TRBJ2-7 | TRBV7-2 | TRBD1 | -
CASSLLGESISYNEQFF | TGTGCCAGCAGCTTATTAGGAGAGAGCATTTCCTACAATGAGCAGTTCTTC | TRBJ2-1 | TRBV7-2 | - | once
CASSLAGYGSNQPQHF | TGTGCCAGCAGCTTGGCAGGGTATGGGAGCAATCAGCCCCAGCATTTT | TRBJ1-5 | TRBV5-8 | - | -
CASSPGGSSEQYF | TGTGCCAGCTCCCCTGGGGGGTCCTCCGAGCAGTACTTC | TRBJ2-7 | TRBV18 | - | -
CASSPSWTGDDEKLFF | TGTGCCAGCTCCCCCAGCTGGACAGGGGATGATGAAAAACTGTTTTTT | TRBJ1-4 | TRBV18 | TRBD1 | once
CSVRTGPYEQYF | TGCAGCGTGCGGACAGGACCCTACGAGCAGTACTTC | TRBJ2-7 | TRBV29-1 | TRBD1 | -
CASSSSAGNTIYF | TGTGCCAGCAGCTCCTCGGCTGGAAACACCATATATTTT | TRBJ1-3 | TRBV7-9 | - | -
CASSPGGMVYEQYF | TGTGCCAGCAGTCCAGGGGGAATGGTCTACGAGCAGTACTTC | TRBJ2-7 | TRBV6-5 | TRBD1 | -
CASRDRSYEQYF | TGTGCCAGTAGGGACAGATCCTACGAGCAGTACTTC | TRBJ2-7 | TRBV12-3/TRBV12-4 | TRBD1 | -
CATSDRGSGANVLTF | TGTGCCACCAGTGATCGGGGCTCTGGGGCCAACGTCCTGACTTTC | TRBJ2-6 | TRBV24-1 | - | -
CASSERNRGRDTIYF | TGTGCCAGCAGTGAACGGAACAGGGGAAGGGACACCATATATTTT | TRBJ1-3 | TRBV6-1 | TRBD1 | once
CASSLDLGTVSYEQYF | TGTGCCAGCAGCTTAGATTTAGGGACAGTCTCCTACGAGCAGTACTTC | TRBJ2-7 | TRBV11-2 | TRBD1 | -
CASSGPQGGGNQPQHF | TGTGCCAGCAGTGGGCCCCAGGGAGGCGGCAATCAGCCCCAGCATTTT | TRBJ1-5 | TRBV6-1 | - | once
CASVAGGSTDTQYF | TGTGCCAGTGTAGCGGGAGGGAGCACAGATACGCAGTATTTT | TRBJ2-3 | TRBV19 | TRBD2 | -
CASSSGSGELFF | TGTGCCAGCAGCTCAGGTAGCGGGGAGCTGTTTTTT | TRBJ2-2 | TRBV7-2 | - | -
CATSRGGGQGAGEQYF | TGTGCCACCAGCAGGGGGGGCGGACAGGGGGCTGGCGAGCAGTACTTC | TRBJ2-7 | TRBV15 | TRBD1 | -
CATSDLRGYTF | TGTGCCACCAGTGATTTGCGGGGCTACACCTTC | TRBJ1-2 | TRBV24-1 | - | -
CASSESMAGHRGQLWSNQPQHF | TGCGCCAGCAGTGAGTCGATGGCGGGCCACAGGGGGCAACTATGGAGCAATCAGCCCCAGCATTTT | TRBJ1-5 | TRBV10-1 | TRBD1 | -
CASTNRDTSSTDTQYF | TGTGCCAGCACCAACCGGGACACCTCTAGCACAGATACGCAGTATTTT | TRBJ2-3 | TRBV6-6 | - | -
CASSLMMSSYEQYF | TGTGCCAGCAGCTTAATGATGAGCTCCTACGAGCAGTACTTC | TRBJ2-7 | TRBV7-2 | - | -
CASSLGLAGLFSTDTQYF | TGTGCCAGCAGCTTGGGACTAGCGGGATTATTTAGCACAGATACGCAGTATTTT | TRBJ2-3 | TRBV5-5 | TRBD2 | -
CASRGDEGNTGELFF | TGCGCCAGCAGAGGTGACGAGGGGAACACCGGGGAGCTGTTTTTT | TRBJ2-2 | TRBV4-3 | - | -
CASSYPGDTQNTDTQYF | TGTGCCAGCAGCTACCCGGGGGATACCCAAAACACAGATACGCAGTATTTT | TRBJ2-3 | TRBV7-2 | - | -
CASSQSSDSYEQYF | TGTGCCAGCAGCCAAAGTAGCGACTCCTACGAGCAGTACTTC | TRBJ2-7 | TRBV3-1/TRBV3-2 | - | few
CASRPGVGEQYF | TGTGCCAGCAGACCCGGGGTGGGCGAGCAGTACTTC | TRBJ2-7 | TRBV27 | - | -
CASSSDRPSTDTQYF | TGCGCCAGCAGCTCAGACAGGCCGAGCACAGATACGCAGTATTTT | TRBJ2-3 | TRBV5-1 | - | -
CASSLAGVLYNEQFF | TGTGCCAGCAGCTTGGCGGGAGTGTTGTACAATGAGCAGTTCTTC | TRBJ2-1 | TRBV5-6 | - | -
CASSDSMASTDTQYF | TGTGCCAGCAGTGACTCGATGGCAAGCACAGATACGCAGTATTTT | TRBJ2-3 | TRBV6-4 | - | -
CASSLLLGQGNSPLHF | TGTGCCAGCAGTTTATTGCTTGGACAGGGGAATTCACCCCTCCACTTT | TRBJ1-6 | TRBV27 | TRBD1 | few
CASSLWASGSYEQYF | TGTGCCAGCAGCCTATGGGCTAGCGGGAGTTACGAGCAGTACTTC | TRBJ2-7 | TRBV7-2 | TRBD2 | -
CASSLKGDSPLHF | TGTGCCAGCAGTCTTAAAGGGGATTCACCCCTCCACTTT | TRBJ1-6 | TRBV12-3/TRBV12-4 | - | few
CASSPQAEETQYF | TGTGCCAGCAGTCCGCAGGCAGAAGAGACCCAGTACTTC | TRBJ2-5 | TRBV6-6 | - | -
CASSLPGEQGGYTF | TGTGCCAGCAGCTTACCGGGGGAGCAGGGTGGCTACACCTTC | TRBJ1-2 | TRBV7-9 | - | -
CAISARQAATNEKLFF | TGTGCCATCAGTGCCAGACAGGCCGCAACTAATGAAAAACTGTTTTTT | TRBJ1-4 | TRBV10-3 | - | -
CASSYGTGGNGYTF | TGTGCCAGCAGTTACGGGACAGGGGGGAATGGCTACACCTTC | TRBJ1-2 | TRBV6-5 | TRBD1 | -
CAIGGTASGANVLTF | TGTGCCATCGGGGGGACGGCGTCTGGGGCCAACGTCCTGACTTTC | TRBJ2-6 | TRBV10-3 | - | -
CASSSSPGQGGETQYF | TGTGCTAGCAGCTCGTCGCCGGGACAGGGTGGAGAGACCCAGTACTTC | TRBJ2-5 | TRBV7-7 | TRBD1 | -
CASSRDPAGEQYF | TGTGCCAGCTCCAGGGATCCCGCTGGCGAGCAGTACTTC | TRBJ2-7 | TRBV18 | - | -